This T cell receptor beta chain was captured by sequencing in a study of cytomegalovirus exposure and HLA in healthy donors. Study details: The approximately 110 validation repertoires used a platform that matched the one used for the approximately 670 first-cohort repertoires, as a later analysis reported.

Points from the study as a whole: Clusters of TCRs from the first cohort tended to co-occur in the approximately 120 validation repertoires (as a later analysis found). Among TCR beta chains, those listed as cytomegalovirus-associated numbered approximately 150. Reports showed the classifier diagnosing cytomegalovirus status with high specificity and sensitivity.

Libraries were prepared by immunoSEQ multiplex PCR; TCRdb keeps only in-frame clonotypes and omits some of them. The data show under 400,000 clones, with approximately 90% seen just once and 0.83% held by the top ten. For this clone: The antigen is unknown.

CDR3 length: 13 residues. Germline V CDR1 and CDR2: GTSNPN, SVGIG (reference sequence). The J segment lost 8 bases and the V segment lost 4 bases, leaving 5 bases of the junction unmatched. The sample consisted of PBMCs. This clonotype was obtained from a woman aged 18-30 years in good health and CMV-seronegative. The V and J genes are TRBV30 and TRBJ1-6; the match to TRBD1 covers 7 bases. CDR3: CAWTGQNDSPLHF. The CDR3 nucleotides read TGTGCCTGGACGGGACAGAATGATTCACCCCTCCACTTT.